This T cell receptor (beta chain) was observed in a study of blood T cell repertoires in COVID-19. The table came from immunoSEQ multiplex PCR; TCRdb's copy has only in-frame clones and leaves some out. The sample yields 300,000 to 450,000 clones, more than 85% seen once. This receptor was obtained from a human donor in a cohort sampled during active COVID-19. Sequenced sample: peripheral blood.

For the CDR3, the DNA is TGTGCCAGCTCACCCACGACCGGGAACTATGGCTACACCTTC. Encoded protein: CASSPTTGNYGYTF. V gene TRBV18 combines with J gene TRBJ1-2; D uncertain. Per the germline V gene, CDR1 is KGHSH and CDR2 is LQKENI. This CDR3 comprises 14 residues. Trimming stripped 3 bases from V and 2 bases from J, with 10 bases between.